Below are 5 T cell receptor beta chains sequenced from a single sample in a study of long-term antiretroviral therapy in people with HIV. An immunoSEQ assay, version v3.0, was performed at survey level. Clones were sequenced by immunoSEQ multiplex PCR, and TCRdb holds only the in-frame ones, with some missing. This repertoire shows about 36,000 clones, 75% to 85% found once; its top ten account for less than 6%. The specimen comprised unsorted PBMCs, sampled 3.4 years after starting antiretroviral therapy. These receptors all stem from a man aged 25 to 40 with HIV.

The CDR3 DNA is TGTGCCAGCAGCACGGACAGGACGTGGGAGCAGTACTTC. Translation: CASSTDRTWEQYF. V and J are TRBV7-2 and TRBJ2-7, with TRBD1 matching over 7 bases. CDR1 and CDR2 (germline): SGHTA, FQGNSA. The CDR3 covers 13 residues. The J segment lost 7 bases and the V segment lost 5 bases, leaving 8 bases of the junction unmatched.

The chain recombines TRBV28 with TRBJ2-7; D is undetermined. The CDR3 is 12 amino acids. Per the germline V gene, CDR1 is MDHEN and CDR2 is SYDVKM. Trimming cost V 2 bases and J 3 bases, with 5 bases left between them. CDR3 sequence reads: CASSLQNYEQYF. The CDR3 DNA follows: TGTGCCAGCAGTTTACAAAACTACGAGCAGTACTTC.

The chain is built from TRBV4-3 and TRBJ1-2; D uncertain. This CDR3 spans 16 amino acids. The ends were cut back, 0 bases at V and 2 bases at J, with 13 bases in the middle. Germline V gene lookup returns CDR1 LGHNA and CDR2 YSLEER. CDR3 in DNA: TGCGCCAGCAGCCAAGAGCTCGGCAGGTTGAACTATGGCTACACCTTC. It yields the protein CASSQELGRLNYGYTF.

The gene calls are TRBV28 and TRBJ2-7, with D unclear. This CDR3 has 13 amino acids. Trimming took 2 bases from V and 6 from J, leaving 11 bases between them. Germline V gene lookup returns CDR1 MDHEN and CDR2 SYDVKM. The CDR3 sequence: CASSLPTPAEQYF. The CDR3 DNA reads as TGTGCCAGCAGTTTACCTACCCCAGCCGAGCAGTACTTC.

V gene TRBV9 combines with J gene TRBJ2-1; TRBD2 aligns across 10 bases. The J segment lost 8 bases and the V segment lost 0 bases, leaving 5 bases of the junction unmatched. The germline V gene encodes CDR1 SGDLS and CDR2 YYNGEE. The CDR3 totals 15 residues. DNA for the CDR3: TGTGCCAGCAGCGTAGTGGGGACTAGCGTTGATGAGCAGTTCTTC. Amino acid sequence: CASSVVGTSVDEQFF.